A selection of T cell receptor beta chains follows, all from one sample in a study of PD-L1 blockade in urothelial cancer. Libraries were prepared by immunoSEQ multiplex PCR; TCRdb keeps only in-frame clonotypes and omits some of them. Of roughly 45,000 clones listed, approximately 78% were seen once; the top ten hold under 15%. The sequencing here drew on PBMCs, taken around atezolizumab (anti-PD-L1) treatment. These receptors were collected from a man aged 55 to 70 with urothelial cancer. Each CDR3 is given with its conserved first and last residue. Each record gives: J gene, V gene, clone size, D gene, CDR3 protein, CDR3 DNA. D genes are given only for firm matches. Size is stated for part of the rows, as once, few or many counts, or as a class when the clone is expanded.

TRBJ2-7 TRBV13 . TRBD2 CASSLGLAGAGYEQYF TGTGCCAGCAGCTTAGGCCTAGCGGGAGCTGGGTACGAGCAGTACTTC
TRBJ2-7 TRBV1 . . CTSSQFLPLGLAGGDCYEQYF TGCACCAGCAGCCAATTCCTTCCGTTAGGACTAGCGGGAGGAGACTGCTACGAGCAGTACTTC
TRBJ2-1 TRBV30 . TRBD2 CASAWLAGVNEQFF TGTGCCTCTGCATGGCTAGCGGGAGTTAATGAGCAGTTCTTC
TRBJ2-1 TRBV9 . . CASSVAIFSGGGNEQFF TGTGCCAGCAGCGTAGCAATTTTTAGCGGCGGAGGGAATGAGCAGTTCTTC
TRBJ2-3 TRBV5-1 . . CASSGQGDTQYF TGCGCCAGCAGTGGGCAGGGGGATACGCAGTATTTT
TRBJ2-3 TRBV7-9 . TRBD2 CASSSPGLAGSRDTQYF TGTGCCAGCAGCTCACCGGGACTAGCGGGGAGCAGGGATACGCAGTATTTT
TRBJ2-2 TRBV28 . . CASIVAPNTGELFF TGTGCCAGCATCGTGGCACCGAACACCGGGGAGCTGTTTTTT
TRBJ2-1 TRBV29-1 . TRBD2 CSVETSGGVNEQFF TGCAGCGTGGAAACTAGCGGGGGGGTTAATGAGCAGTTCTTC
TRBJ2-3 TRBV5-1 . . CASSLEGDTQYF TGCGCCAGCAGCCTCGAGGGAGATACGCAGTATTTT
TRBJ1-2 TRBV28 . TRBD1 CASSLARGLGYTF TGTGCCAGCAGTTTAGCCAGGGGGCTTGGCTACACCTTC
TRBJ2-5 TRBV5-1 few . CASSLAGETQYF TGCGCCAGCAGCTTGGCCGGAGAGACCCAGTACTTC
TRBJ1-1 TRBV18 . . CASSPQGASNTEAFF TGTGCCAGCTCACCACAAGGGGCTTCGAACACTGAAGCTTTCTTT
TRBJ2-2 TRBV7-2 few TRBD2 CASSFSGEYTGELFF TGTGCCAGCAGTTTTAGCGGGGAGTACACCGGGGAGCTGTTTTTT
TRBJ1-5 TRBV5-1 . . CASSLAGGNQPQHF TGCGCCAGCAGCTTGGCTGGGGGGAATCAGCCCCAGCATTTT
TRBJ2-3 TRBV9 . . CASSVPPGTSNTQYF TGTGCCAGCAGCGTACCCCCTGGGACTTCTAATACGCAGTATTTT
TRBJ2-2 TRBV5-8 few . CASPRGNTGELFF TGTGCCAGCCCGAGAGGAAACACCGGGGAGCTGTTTTTT
TRBJ2-5 TRBV6-6 . . CASLGAGETQYF TGTGCCAGCCTAGGGGCTGGGGAGACCCAGTACTTC
TRBJ1-5 TRBV28 . . CASTQVGPSNQPQHF TGTGCCAGCACCCAGGTGGGTCCTAGCAATCAGCCCCAGCATTTT
TRBJ2-7 TRBV9 few TRBD2 CASSVGLAGVNEQYF TGTGCCAGCAGCGTCGGACTAGCGGGAGTAAACGAGCAGTACTTC
TRBJ2-3 TRBV29-1 . TRBD2 CSVDLGLDADTQYF TGCAGCGTTGATTTGGGACTAGATGCAGATACGCAGTATTTT
TRBJ2-3 TRBV7-2 . TRBD2 CASSLDGRAVDTQYF TGTGCCAGCAGCTTAGACGGGAGGGCCGTAGATACGCAGTATTTT
TRBJ2-3 TRBV6-4 . TRBD1 CASSGTGGADTQYF TGTGCCAGCAGTGGCACAGGGGGCGCAGATACGCAGTATTTT
TRBJ2-6 TRBV28 . . CASSWGGGANVLTF TGTGCCAGCAGCTGGGGCGGTGGGGCCAACGTCCTGACTTTC
TRBJ1-5 TRBV19 . TRBD1 CASSRDRNQPQHF TGTGCCAGTAGTCGGGACAGGAATCAGCCCCAGCATTTT
TRBJ1-2 TRBV18 . . CASSPRVGGYTF TGTGCCAGCTCTCCCAGGGTAGGAGGCTACACCTTC
TRBJ2-3 TRBV19 . . CASSMGVGGTDTQYF TGTGCCAGTAGTATGGGTGTAGGGGGAACAGATACGCAGTATTTT
TRBJ1-6 TRBV28 . . CAIARDRNSPLHF TGTGCCATCGCCCGGGATCGCAACTCACCCCTCCACTTT
TRBJ2-1 TRBV4-1 once . CASSQPGLLGDEQFF TGCGCCAGCAGCCAACCGGGACTCCTAGGGGATGAGCAGTTCTTC
TRBJ2-3 TRBV21-1 . . CASSIDWISTDTQYF TGTGCCAGCAGCATAGACTGGATTAGCACAGATACGCAGTATTTT
TRBJ2-5 TRBV5-1 few . CASSLGGGTGQETQYF TGCGCCAGCAGCTTGGGGGGCGGTACCGGACAAGAGACCCAGTACTTC
TRBJ2-7 TRBV2 . . CASSGRYEQYF TGTGCCAGCAGTGGTAGATACGAGCAGTACTTC
TRBJ1-3 TRBV27 once TRBD1 CASSPQGARTGNTIYF TGTGCCAGCAGTCCACAGGGGGCACGGACTGGAAACACCATATATTTT
TRBJ2-7 TRBV11-2 . . CASSYGQGSYEQYF TGTGCCAGCAGCTACGGGCAGGGATCCTACGAGCAGTACTTC
TRBJ1-5 TRBV28 . TRBD1 CASQPQGSNQPQHF TGTGCCAGCCAACCACAGGGGTCCAATCAGCCCCAGCATTTT
TRBJ1-1 TRBV30 . TRBD1 CAWGTVLGGTEAFF TGTGCCTGGGGGACAGTCTTGGGCGGCACTGAAGCTTTCTTT
TRBJ1-1 TRBV6-4 . TRBD1 CASSVQGPPLMNTEAFF TGTGCCAGCAGCGTACAGGGGCCGCCTCTCATGAACACTGAAGCTTTCTTT
TRBJ2-7 TRBV10-3 . . CATRVQASEEQYF TGTGCCACCCGAGTACAGGCCAGTGAGGAGCAGTACTTC
TRBJ2-1 TRBV19 . TRBD2 CASSVTSGSEQFF TGTGCCAGTAGTGTTACTAGCGGGAGTGAGCAGTTCTTC
TRBJ2-1 TRBV7-2 once TRBD2 CASSLDGSGGLGEQFF TGTGCCAGCAGCTTAGATGGTAGCGGGGGCCTCGGTGAGCAGTTCTTC
TRBJ1-1 TRBV5-4 . . CASSRSGGTEAFF TGTGCCAGCAGCCGGTCGGGGGGCACTGAAGCTTTCTTT
TRBJ2-1 TRBV7-9 . . CASSFQAGRSYNEQFF TGTGCCAGCAGCTTTCAAGCGGGTCGGTCTTACAATGAGCAGTTCTTC
TRBJ2-1 TRBV11-2 . TRBD2 CASSLAGGGNEQFF TGTGCCAGCAGCTTAGCGGGAGGTGGCAATGAGCAGTTCTTC
TRBJ2-7 TRBV12-5 . TRBD1 CASGMGQGQYF TGTGCTAGTGGTATGGGACAGGGCCAGTACTTC
TRBJ2-1 TRBV27 . TRBD2 CASRGLAPRNEQFF TGTGCCAGCAGAGGACTAGCCCCTCGCAATGAGCAGTTCTTC
TRBJ2-5 TRBV7-6 . . CASSPRGGERETQYF TGTGCCAGCAGCCCGAGGGGCGGGGAGCGGGAGACCCAGTACTTC
TRBJ2-7 TRBV5-1 . TRBD2 CASSLSSGGSYEQYF TGCGCCAGCAGCTTAAGTAGCGGGGGCTCCTACGAGCAGTACTTC
TRBJ1-1 TRBV29-1 . TRBD1 CSAASQGAGTEAFF TGCAGCGCCGCCTCACAGGGGGCCGGTACTGAAGCTTTCTTT
TRBJ2-3 TRBV5-5 . TRBD2 CASSPMGAGGTDTQYF TGTGCCAGCAGCCCCATGGGTGCGGGAGGGACCGATACGCAGTATTTT